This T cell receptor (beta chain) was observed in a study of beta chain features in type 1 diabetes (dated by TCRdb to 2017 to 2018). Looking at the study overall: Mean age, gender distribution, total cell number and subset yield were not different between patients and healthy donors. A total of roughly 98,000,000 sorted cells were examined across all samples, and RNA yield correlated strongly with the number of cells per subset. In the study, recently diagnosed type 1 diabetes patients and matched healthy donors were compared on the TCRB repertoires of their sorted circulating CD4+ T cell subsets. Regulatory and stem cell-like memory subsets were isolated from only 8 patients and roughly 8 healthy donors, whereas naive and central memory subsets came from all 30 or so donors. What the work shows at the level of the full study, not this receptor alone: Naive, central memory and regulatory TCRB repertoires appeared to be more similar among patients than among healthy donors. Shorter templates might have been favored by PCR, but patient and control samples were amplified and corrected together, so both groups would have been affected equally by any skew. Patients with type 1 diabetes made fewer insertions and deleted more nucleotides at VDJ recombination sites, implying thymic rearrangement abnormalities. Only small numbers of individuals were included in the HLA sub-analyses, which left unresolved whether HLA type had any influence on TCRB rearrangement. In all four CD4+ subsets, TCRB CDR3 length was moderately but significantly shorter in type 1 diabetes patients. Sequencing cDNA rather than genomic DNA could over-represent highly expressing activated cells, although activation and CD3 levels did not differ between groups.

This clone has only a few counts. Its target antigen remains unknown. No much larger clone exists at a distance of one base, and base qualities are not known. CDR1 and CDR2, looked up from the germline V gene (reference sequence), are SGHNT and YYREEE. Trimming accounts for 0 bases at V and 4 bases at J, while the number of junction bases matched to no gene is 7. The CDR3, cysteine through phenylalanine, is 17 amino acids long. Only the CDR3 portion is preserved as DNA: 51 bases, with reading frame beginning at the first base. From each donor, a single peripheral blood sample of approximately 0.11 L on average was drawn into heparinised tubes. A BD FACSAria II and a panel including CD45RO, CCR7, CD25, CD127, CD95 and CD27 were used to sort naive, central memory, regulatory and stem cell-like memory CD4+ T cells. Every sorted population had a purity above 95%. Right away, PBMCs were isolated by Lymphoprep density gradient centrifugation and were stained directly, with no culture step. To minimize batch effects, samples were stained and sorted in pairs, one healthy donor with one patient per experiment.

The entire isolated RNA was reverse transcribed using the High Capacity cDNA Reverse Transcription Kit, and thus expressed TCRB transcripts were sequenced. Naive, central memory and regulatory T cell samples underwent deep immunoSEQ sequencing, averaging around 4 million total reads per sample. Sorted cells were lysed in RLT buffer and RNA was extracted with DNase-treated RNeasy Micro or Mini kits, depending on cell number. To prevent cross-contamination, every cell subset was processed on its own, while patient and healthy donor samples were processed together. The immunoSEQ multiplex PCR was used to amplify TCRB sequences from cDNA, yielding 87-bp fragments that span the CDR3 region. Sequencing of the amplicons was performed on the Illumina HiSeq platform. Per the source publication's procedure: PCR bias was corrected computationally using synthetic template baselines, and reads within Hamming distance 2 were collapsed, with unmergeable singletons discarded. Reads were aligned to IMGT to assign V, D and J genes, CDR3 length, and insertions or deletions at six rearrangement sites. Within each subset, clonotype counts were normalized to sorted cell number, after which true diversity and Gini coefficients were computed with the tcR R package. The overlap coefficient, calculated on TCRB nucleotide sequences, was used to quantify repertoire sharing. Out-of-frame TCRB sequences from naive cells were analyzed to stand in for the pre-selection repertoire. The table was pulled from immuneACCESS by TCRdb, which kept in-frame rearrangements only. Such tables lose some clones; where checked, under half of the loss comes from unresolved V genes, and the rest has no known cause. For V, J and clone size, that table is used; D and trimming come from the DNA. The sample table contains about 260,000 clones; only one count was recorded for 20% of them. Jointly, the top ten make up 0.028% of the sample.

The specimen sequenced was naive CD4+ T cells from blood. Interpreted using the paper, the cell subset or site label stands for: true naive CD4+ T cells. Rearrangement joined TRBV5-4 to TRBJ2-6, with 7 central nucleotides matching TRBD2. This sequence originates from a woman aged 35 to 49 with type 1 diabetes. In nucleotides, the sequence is TGTGCCAGCAGCTTGGGCGGGAGCGGACGGGGGGCCAACGTCCTGACTTTC. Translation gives CASSLGGSGRGANVLTF. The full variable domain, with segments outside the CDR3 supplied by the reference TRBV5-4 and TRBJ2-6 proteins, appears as ETGVTQSPTHLIKTRGQQVTLRCSSQSGHNTVSWYQQALGQGPQFIFQYYREEENGRGNFPPRFSGLQFPNYSSELNVNALELDDSALYLCASSLGGSGRGANVLTFGAGSRLTVL.